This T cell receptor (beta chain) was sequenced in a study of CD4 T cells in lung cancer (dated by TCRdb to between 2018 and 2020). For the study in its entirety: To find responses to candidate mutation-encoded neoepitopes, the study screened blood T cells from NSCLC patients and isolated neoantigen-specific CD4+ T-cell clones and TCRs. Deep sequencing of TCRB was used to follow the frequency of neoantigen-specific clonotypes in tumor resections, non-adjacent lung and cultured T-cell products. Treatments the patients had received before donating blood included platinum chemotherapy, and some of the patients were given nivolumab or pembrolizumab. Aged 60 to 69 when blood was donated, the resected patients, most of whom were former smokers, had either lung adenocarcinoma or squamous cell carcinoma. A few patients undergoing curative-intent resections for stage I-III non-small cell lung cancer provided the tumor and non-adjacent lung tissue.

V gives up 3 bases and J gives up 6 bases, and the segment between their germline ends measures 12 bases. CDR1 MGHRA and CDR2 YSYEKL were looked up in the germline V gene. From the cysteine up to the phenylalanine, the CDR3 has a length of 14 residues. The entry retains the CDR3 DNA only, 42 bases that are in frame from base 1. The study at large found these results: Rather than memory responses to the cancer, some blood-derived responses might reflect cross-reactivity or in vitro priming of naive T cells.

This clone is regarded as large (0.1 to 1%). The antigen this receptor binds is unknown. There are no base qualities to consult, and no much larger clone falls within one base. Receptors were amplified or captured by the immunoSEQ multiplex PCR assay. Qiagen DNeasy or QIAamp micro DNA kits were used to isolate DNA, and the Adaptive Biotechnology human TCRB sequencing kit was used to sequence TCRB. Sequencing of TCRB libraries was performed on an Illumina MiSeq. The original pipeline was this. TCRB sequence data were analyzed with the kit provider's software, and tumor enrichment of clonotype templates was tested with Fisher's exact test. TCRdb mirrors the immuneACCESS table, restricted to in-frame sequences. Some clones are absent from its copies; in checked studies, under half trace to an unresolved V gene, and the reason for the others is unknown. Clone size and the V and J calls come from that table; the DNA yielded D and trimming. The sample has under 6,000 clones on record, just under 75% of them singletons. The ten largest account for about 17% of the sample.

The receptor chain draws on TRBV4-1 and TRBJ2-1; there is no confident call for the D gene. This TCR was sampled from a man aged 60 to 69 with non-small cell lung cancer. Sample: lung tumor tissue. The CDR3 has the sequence CASSQRRGVNEQFF. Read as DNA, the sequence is TGCGCCAGCAGCCAGAGAAGAGGAGTCAATGAGCAGTTCTTC.